Below are 22 T cell receptor beta chains sequenced from a single sample in a study of blood T cells in healthy people across ages. A J-beta primer mix and a sample-barcoded 5' primer were used in a second PCR of about 7 to 12 cycles. TCRdb fed the 5' RACE reads into MiXCR, producing one record per CDR3 protein. The sample includes hundreds of thousands of distinct CDR3 sequences, roughly 60% of them seen just once. Sequencing was performed on blood. The receptors were sampled from a man aged 30 to 39 in good health.

This rearrangement joins TRBV25-1 to TRBJ2-7, with a tentative D call TRBD1 (5 bases). The ends were cut back, 3 bases at V and 9 bases at J, with 15 bases in the middle. Germline CDR1 MGHDK, CDR2 SYGVNS. The CDR3 totals 13 residues. The CDR3, as DNA: TGTGCCAGCAGTGATAAGCACAGGAACGGGCAGTACTTC. This sequence encodes CASSDKHRNGQYF.

This clonotype was picked up a small number of times. The chain recombines TRBV5-4 with TRBJ1-6; 7 nucleotides agree with TRBD1. This CDR3 has 14 residues. J was trimmed by 7 bases and V by 0 bases; bases with no gene match: 1. The germline gives CDR1 SGHNT, CDR2 YYREEE (reference sequence). The CDR3 here is CASSLEGQNSPLHF. The CDR3, as DNA: TGTGCCAGCAGCTTGGAGGGACAGAATTCACCCCTCCACTTT.

This clonotype was found once. V and J are TRBV6-6 and TRBJ1-3; no firm D call. V was shortened by 6 bases and J by 10 bases, with 13 bases between the two germline ends. This CDR3 is built from 12 residues. Germline lookup yields CDR1 MNHNY and CDR2 SVGAGI (reference sequence). The CDR3 nucleotides read TGTGCCAGCAGCCACCCCCGCGGAACCATATATTTT. Translating it yields CASSHPRGTIYF.

The chain has TRBV20-1 and TRBJ2-3; D uncertain. The CDR3 has 16 amino acids. Germline-derived CDR1 and CDR2 are DFQATT and SNEGSKA (reference sequence). The V and J ends lost 0 bases and 1 base respectively, with 14 bases between them. CDR3: CSARDFRIGGTDTQYF. The CDR3 DNA follows: TGCAGTGCTAGAGATTTTCGCATCGGCGGCACAGATACGCAGTATTTT.

The chain joins TRBV6-4 to TRBJ2-1, with 12 bases matching TRBD2. Per the germline V gene, CDR1 is MRHNA and CDR2 is SNTAGT. V gave up 4 bases and J gave up 6 bases; unmatched junction bases: 1. This CDR3 spans 14 amino acids. The CDR3, as DNA: TGTGCCAGCAGTGCTAGCGGGGGGGCCAATGAGCAGTTCTTC. Translated, it gives CASSASGGANEQFF.

The J gene is TRBJ2-1, the V gene TRBV18; D might be TRBD2 (7 bases). Germline CDR1 and CDR2: KGHSH and LQKENI. This CDR3 region has 17 residues. V lost 2 bases to trimming and J lost 6 bases, with 20 bases between them. Written as DNA, the CDR3 is TGTGCCAGCTCACCAGATAGCCGGGGGGCCTTCCCCAATGAGCAGTTCTTC. Translated: CASSPDSRGAFPNEQFF.

The chain links TRBV10-3 to TRBJ2-7; a possible D gene is TRBD1 (6 bases). The germline V gene has CDR1 ENHRY and CDR2 SYGVKD. Trimming removed 10 bases at V and 6 bases at J, with 16 bases between. The CDR3 runs 12 residues. The CDR3 DNA is TGTGCCAGCCAAAACAGGGAAGGCGAGCAGTACTTC. Translation gives CASQNREGEQYF.

The V call is TRBV2, the J call TRBJ2-7; possibly TRBD1 for D (5 bases). The CDR3 extends over 15 amino acids. The V end lost 3 bases, the J end lost 6 bases, and 18 bases lay between the germline ends. CDR1 is SNHLY, CDR2 FYNNEI, per germline. CDR3 loop: CASSDIVRGPREQYF. In DNA, the CDR3 is TGTGCCAGCAGTGATATTGTAAGGGGCCCCCGCGAGCAGTACTTC.

The rearrangement uses TRBV28 and TRBJ2-3; D not resolved. V gave up 3 bases and J gave up 6 bases, with 10 bases separating them. Germline V gene lookup returns CDR1 MDHEN and CDR2 SYDVKM. This CDR3 has 13 amino acids. The CDR3 DNA reads as TGTGCCAGCAGTTTGCAACAAAGGGATACGCAGTATTTT. Its translation: CASSLQQRDTQYF.

This chain connects TRBV20-1 to TRBJ2-7; possible D gene TRBD2, 6 bases. The CDR3 has 13 residues. V lost 3 bases and J 2 bases, leaving 11 bases between the germline ends. CDR1 is DFQATT and CDR2 is SNEGSKA in the germline V gene (reference sequence). The CDR3 DNA reads TGCAGTGCTAGTGCGGGGATACCCTACGAGCAGTACTTC. Amino acids: CSASAGIPYEQYF.

The V and J genes are TRBV29-1 and TRBJ1-1; 10 nucleotides match TRBD1. V dropped 4 bases and J dropped 11; count of bases not matched to a gene: 4. This CDR3 has 11 amino acids. CDR1 is SQVTM and CDR2 is ANQGSEA in the germline V gene. In nucleotides, the CDR3 is TGCAGCGTTGGAGACAGGGGGCTTGCTTTCTTT. Amino acid sequence: CSVGDRGLAFF. The variable domain in full, completed from reference TRBV29-1 and TRBJ1-1, reads SAVISQKPSRDICQRGTSLTIQCQVDSQVTMMFWYRQQPGQSLTLIATANQGSEATYESGFVIDKFPISRPNLTFSTLTVSNMSPEDSSIYLCSVGDRGLAFFGQGTRLTVV.

This clonotype was observed a handful of times. This rearrangement joins TRBV20-1 to TRBJ2-5, with D tentatively TRBD2 (5 bases). This CDR3 region has 11 residues. The V end was cut by 6 bases, the J end by 6 bases, with 11 bases between. Germline V gene lookup returns CDR1 DFQATT and CDR2 SNEGSKA (reference sequence). The CDR3 loop reads CSANGEKTQYF. In DNA, the CDR3 is TGCAGTGCCAACGGGGAAAAGACCCAGTACTTC.

As concerns this clonotype: A junction boundary mismatches the germline segment, possibly from a read error. The chain combines TRBV7-7 with TRBJ2-1; TRBD2 aligns across 13 bases. This CDR3 is built from 15 residues. CDR1 is SSHAT, CDR2 FNYEAQ, per germline (reference sequence). For the CDR3, the DNA is TGTGCTAGCAGCCGGGGACTAGCGGGAACTAACGAGCAGTTCTTC. Translating it yields CASSRGLAGTNEQFF. Using reference TRBV7-7 and TRBJ2-1 for the parts outside the CDR3, the full variable domain is GAGVSQSPRYKVTKRGQDVTLRCDPISSHATLYWYQQALGQGPEFLTYFNYEAQPDKSGLPSDRFSAERPEGSISTLTIQRTEQRDSAMYRCASSRGLAGTNEQFFGPGTRLTVL.

The V call is TRBV4-3, the J call TRBJ2-5; D possibly matches TRBD1 or TRBD2 (5 bases each). V lost 0 bases to trimming and J lost 4 bases, with 12 bases between them. Per the germline V gene, CDR1 is LGHNA and CDR2 is YSLEER. The CDR3 extends over 15 amino acids. CDR3: CASSQDANGAETQYF. The CDR3 DNA reads TGCGCCAGCAGCCAAGATGCTAACGGGGCAGAGACCCAGTACTTC.

V and J are TRBV20-1 and TRBJ2-1; 15 positions match TRBD2. Germline CDR1 reads DFQATT; CDR2 reads SNEGSKA (reference sequence). J gave up 7 bases and V 1 base, and 5 bases lay outside the gene matches. CDR3 length: 16 residues. The CDR3 is CSARGTSGRASNEQFF. CDR3 DNA sequence: TGCAGTGCTAGAGGGACTAGCGGGAGGGCATCAAATGAGCAGTTCTTC.

This clonotype appeared a few times. The chain is built from TRBV10-3 and TRBJ2-7; TRBD1 aligns across 11 bases. Trimming cost V 6 bases and J 0 bases; bases outside gene matches: 13. The germline CDR1 and CDR2 sequences are ENHRY and SYGVKD. The CDR3 is 18 amino acids. CDR3 nucleotides: TGTGCCATCAGCCGCCCGGGACAGGGGGTTTCGAGCTCCTACGAGCAGTACTTC. Its protein is CAISRPGQGVSSSYEQYF.

The V call is TRBV7-2, the J call TRBJ2-3, with 12 bases aligning to TRBD2. The germline V gene encodes CDR1 SGHTA and CDR2 FQGNSA. The CDR3 loop spans 17 amino acids. V lost 2 bases, J lost 6 bases, and 9 bases stayed unmatched. CDR3 DNA: TGTGCCAGCAGCTTACAGGCTAGCGGGGGGGCTTTGGATACGCAGTATTTT. Translation gives CASSLQASGGALDTQYF.

The CDR3 loop reads CASSQLSHRHTEAFF. Here the CDR3 DNA reads TGTGCCAGCAGCCAACTATCCCACAGGCACACTGAAGCTTTCTTT. The chain couples TRBV3-1 to TRBJ1-1; TRBD1 might be the D (5 bases). Germline CDR1 and CDR2: LGHDT and YNNKEL (reference sequence). The CDR3 length is 15 residues. Between the trimmed V and J ends, which lost 2 bases and 3 bases, there was a span of 13 bases.

This clonotype was observed a few times. The chain links TRBV20-1 to TRBJ1-5, with D possibly being TRBD1 (6 bases). Germline loops: CDR1 DFQATT, CDR2 SNEGSKA (reference sequence). Trimming stripped 5 bases from V and 6 bases from J, with 17 bases between. CDR3 size: 14 residues. The CDR3 region is CSALRGQGSQPQHF. In nucleotides, the CDR3 is TGCAGTGCTCTCCGGGGGCAGGGAAGTCAGCCCCAGCATTTT.

This rearrangement joins TRBV5-1 to TRBJ2-1, with TRBD2 identical over 10 bases. The length of the CDR3 is 16 residues. CDR1 SGHRS and CDR2 YFSETQ come from the germline V gene. The V and J ends lost 0 bases and 4 bases, in that order; junction bases with no gene match: 4. As DNA, the CDR3 is TGCGCCAGCAGCTTGGTTTCTAGCGGGAGATACAATGAGCAGTTCTTC. Its translation: CASSLVSSGRYNEQFF.

The chain combines TRBV6-5 with TRBJ1-2; D gene unclear. The germline V and J ends were trimmed by 0 bases and 10 bases, with 18 bases remaining between them. This CDR3 region has 15 residues. Germline V lookup: CDR1 MNHEY, CDR2 SVGAGI. CDR3 region: CASSYSEASPGYYTF. CDR3 coding DNA: TGTGCCAGCAGTTACTCGGAGGCCTCCCCGGGCTACTACACCTTC.

The chain joins TRBV7-2 to TRBJ1-5; TRBD1 matches 7 bases. V was pared by 4 bases and J by 2 bases, with 8 bases of the junction left unmatched. The germline V gene has CDR1 SGHTA and CDR2 FQGNSA. The CDR3 sequence is 16 residues long. Here the CDR3 reads CASSSFAQGGNQPQHF. CDR3 sequence (DNA): TGTGCCAGCAGCTCTTTCGCCCAGGGGGGCAATCAGCCCCAGCATTTT.